Listed here are 13 T cell receptor beta chains from one sample, sequenced in a study of T cell repertoires in cytomegalovirus infection. TCRdb reprocessed the reads with MiXCR, giving one entry per CDR3 protein. The sample includes 700,000 to 900,000 distinct CDR3 sequences, roughly 29% of them seen just once. Their cognate antigens are unknown. Sequencing used cultured CD8+ T cells from PBMCs, obtained from culture after CMV antigen stimulation. These receptors were taken from a human donor in good health (CMV status not recorded). Some clones in this sample may be carry-over from other donors' samples.

Points on this clonotype: Germline is not matched at one junction end, which may reflect a read error. J is TRBJ2-2 and V is TRBV6-2 or TRBV6-3, with TRBD1 matching over 7 bases. Germline loops: CDR1 MNHEY, CDR2 SVGEGT. CDR3 length: 19 amino acids. CDR3 DNA sequence: TGTGCCAGCAGTTACGCGCGCCCTACTAGGGACAGACCCACCAGGGAGCTGTTTTTT. Translated: CASSYARPTRDRPTRELFF.

The chain employs TRBV4-1 and TRBJ1-5; unclear D gene. The CDR3 consists of 15 residues. The V end was cut by 0 bases, the J end by 2 bases, with 8 bases between. Germline assignment: CDR1 MGHRA and CDR2 YSYEKL. This CDR3 is CASSQDGFGNQPQHF. CDR3 DNA: TGCGCCAGCAGCCAAGATGGGTTCGGCAATCAGCCCCAGCATTTT.

J is TRBJ1-5 and V is TRBV5-8; weak D call: TRBD1 (6 bases). Germline V gene lookup returns CDR1 SGHTS and CDR2 YDEGEE. Deletions cut 4 bases from V and 0 bases from J, with 23 bases between. The CDR3 totals 19 residues. CDR3 region: CASSPGTFLLEYSNQPQHF. CDR3 sequence (DNA): TGTGCCAGCAGCCCCGGGACATTCCTCCTCGAGTATAGCAATCAGCCCCAGCATTTT. Filled out from reference TRBV5-8 and TRBJ1-5, the complete variable domain reads EAGVTQSPTHLIKTRGQQATLRCSPISGHTSVYWYQQALGLGLQFLLWYDEGEERNRGNFPPRFSGRQFPNYSSELNVNALELEDSALYLCASSPGTFLLEYSNQPQHFGDGTRLSIL.

This clonotype was observed a handful of times. The V call is TRBV14, the J call TRBJ2-3, with D possibly being TRBD1 (6 bases). This CDR3 spans 15 amino acids. The germline CDR1 and CDR2 sequences are SGHDN and FVKESK. With 2 bases removed from V and 1 base from J, the gap between germline ends came to 10 bases. The DNA for the CDR3 is TGTGCCAGCAGCCAATATAGGACAGGCACAGATACGCAGTATTTT. This codes for CASSQYRTGTDTQYF.

This clonotype was seen a handful of times. The rearrangement links TRBV12-3 or TRBV12-4 to TRBJ2-2, with D unresolved. The CDR3 is made up of 16 amino acids. The V end was cut by 4 bases, the J end by 4 bases, with 16 bases between. DNA for the CDR3: TGTGCCAGCAGTTCCTCAGGACCCGCCAGCACCGGGGAGCTGTTTTTT. Translating gives CASSSSGPASTGELFF.

Many counts were recorded for this clonotype. The gene calls are TRBV7-9 and TRBJ1-5, with D perhaps matching TRBD1 (5 bases). The CDR3 extends over 13 amino acids. CDR1 SEHNR and CDR2 FQNEAQ come from the germline V gene (reference sequence). V was shortened by 5 bases and J by 6 bases, with 11 bases between the two germline ends. For the CDR3, the DNA is TGTGCCAGCAGCGGCCGGGACGGTCAGCCCCAGCATTTT. It specifies CASSGRDGQPQHF.

The chain carries TRBV6-5 and TRBJ2-3, with D perhaps TRBD1 (5 bases). The CDR3 consists of 15 residues. Germline V gives CDR1 MNHEY, CDR2 SVGAGI. Trimming took off 0 bases at V and 5 bases at J, with 12 bases between the two ends. As DNA, the CDR3 is TGTGCCAGCAGTTACTCGCTGGGGCCCGGAGATACGCAGTATTTT. Translated, it gives CASSYSLGPGDTQYF.

This clonotype showed up just a few times. V usage is TRBV6-1 and J usage is TRBJ2-1; 8 bases are shared with TRBD1. The V and J ends lost 5 bases and 5 bases, in that order; junction bases with no gene match: 11. This CDR3 is built from 16 residues. Germline values: CDR1 MNHNS, CDR2 SASEGT. CDR3 sequence reads: CASSLLQGEVDNEQFF. For the CDR3, the DNA is TGTGCCAGCAGTCTCCTACAGGGGGAAGTTGACAATGAGCAGTTCTTC.

The chain combines TRBV7-4 with TRBJ2-1; D gene uncertain. This CDR3 spans 13 amino acids. Germline assignment: CDR1 SGHVT and CDR2 SQSDAQ. Trimming took 3 bases from V and 10 from J, leaving 13 bases between them. The CDR3 nucleotides read TGTGCCAGCAGCTTGACACAGTTGGTCGAGCAGTTCTTC. This sequence encodes CASSLTQLVEQFF.

V gene TRBV6-5 combines with J gene TRBJ1-5; a possible D gene is TRBD1 (5 bases). Trimming took 0 bases from V and 6 from J, leaving 15 bases between them. Germline CDR1 MNHEY, CDR2 SVGAGI. This CDR3 region has 16 residues. DNA of the CDR3: TGTGCCAGCAGTTACTCGGCGATGGAAGGGGCTCAGCCCCAGCATTTT. Residues: CASSYSAMEGAQPQHF.

The genes are TRBV20-1 and TRBJ2-1, with D perhaps being TRBD1 or TRBD2 (5 bases each). The CDR3 is 15 amino acids. V was shortened by 1 base and J by 7 bases, with 17 bases between the two germline ends. Looked up from germline, CDR1 is DFQATT and CDR2 is SNEGSKA (reference sequence). DNA for the CDR3: TGCAGTGCTAGAGGGAAGGGACCAAAAAGGAATGAGCAGTTCTTC. Translating gives CSARGKGPKRNEQFF.

This chain links TRBV5-5 with TRBJ2-5; 8 nucleotides line up with TRBD1. Germline lookup yields CDR1 SGHKS and CDR2 YYEKEE (reference sequence). After removal of 2 bases from V and 5 bases from J, the junction contained 14 bases not matched to a gene. CDR3 length equals 17 residues. The DNA of the CDR3 is TGTGCCAGCAGCTTTACTCCGGGACAGGCGGTGTCGGAGACCCAGTACTTC. This encodes CASSFTPGQAVSETQYF.

The sample holds a few counts of this clonotype. The chain combines TRBV6-5 with TRBJ2-3, with TRBD2 identical over 8 bases. The CDR3 length is 14 residues. CDR1 is MNHEY and CDR2 is SVGAGI in the germline V gene. V gave up 6 bases and J gave up 3 bases; unmatched junction bases: 5. Here the CDR3 reads CASSEGGGTDTQYF. In DNA form, the CDR3 reads TGTGCCAGCAGCGAAGGCGGGGGGACAGATACGCAGTATTTT.